The present TCR beta chain was sequenced within a study of glioma-infiltrating T cells after dendritic cell vaccination (dated by TCRdb to 2016 to 2017). Study-level background: The cohort comprised around 15 glioblastoma patients from Phase I and II dendritic cell vaccination trials, 9 newly diagnosed and 6 with recurrent disease. Survival after dendritic cell vaccination was correlated with TCR sequencing metrics such as TIL content and the overlap between tumor and blood repertoires. The vaccine consisted of monocyte-derived dendritic cells cultured roughly 7 days with IL-4 and GM-CSF, then pulsed overnight with autologous tumor lysate. Autologous tumor lysate-pulsed dendritic cell vaccination was administered to the patients between about 2003 and 2013. Three intradermal dendritic cell vaccine injections were administered to patients at biweekly intervals in the arm below the axilla. Deep sequencing of TCR beta CDR3 regions was used to quantify tumor-infiltrating lymphocyte content and compare tumor and blood repertoires in dendritic cell-vaccinated glioblastoma patients. Here is what the overall study found, with its caveats: The cohort was small and heterogeneous, few patients had complete blood and tumor sets, and even fewer had initial-recurrent tumor pairs. Higher estimated pretreatment TIL content predicted longer time to progression and overall survival after dendritic cell vaccination. TCR clonality showed no direct relationship with survival, which suggests that a diverse polyclonal response may matter. The three-group TCR overlap response model was described as speculative and requiring prospective validation.

This clone showed up just once. It lacks a known antigen. One base away there is no much larger clone; base qualities are not given. The time point label, as the study defines it: after dendritic cell vaccination, including at tumor progression/relapse. Selection of patients required sufficient residual fresh-frozen tumor tissue and over two years of available survival data. None of the glioblastoma patients carried an isocitrate dehydrogenase mutation, although molecular status otherwise varied. PBMC were collected before vaccination, two weeks after the third vaccination, and at tumor progression if tumor progression occurred. The Qiagen DNeasy Blood extraction Kit was used to extract genomic DNA. Using the immunoSEQ assay, TCRB CDR3 regions were amplified from approximately 1.9 micrograms of genomic DNA, or from all available DNA when less than that was on hand. The multiplex PCR employed 60 forward primers targeting TCR V beta segments and 13 reverse primers targeting J beta segments. To estimate reads per starting template, synthetic control templates were spiked into each sample at limiting dilution. Sequencing produced 87 bp reads on the Illumina HiSeq System. Concerning the study's data processing: PCR and sequencing errors were removed by merging closely related sequences with a nearest neighbor algorithm. TCR overlap was measured as the percentage of unique tumor TCR beta sequences also present in the same patient's peripheral blood. TCRdb provides this immuneACCESS table in a form limited to in-frame rearrangements. Some clones are lacking; in checked studies, under half of them reflect an unresolved V gene, and why the rest are absent is not known. V, J and clone size derive from that table, while D and trimming were established from the DNA sequence. The sample yields some 78,000 clones; 85% were counted once. The ten largest clonotypes hold about 9.3% of the sample.

The trim is 1 base for V and 6 bases for J, with a gap of 12 bases between the germline ends. The CDR3 covers 14 residues, taking in both the cysteine and the phenylalanine. The only DNA kept is the CDR3, 42 bases in frame from the first base. Looking up the germline V gene yields CDR1 KGHSH and CDR2 LQKENI. This TCR derives from a human donor with glioblastoma. Sample: blood, taken after dendritic cell vaccination. The sequence links TRBV18 to TRBJ1-1, with no reliable assignment of the D segment. The DNA sequence is given as TGTGCCAGCTCACCACTGAGTGAGTTCTCTGAAGCTTTCTTT. The resulting protein is CASSPLSEFSEAFF.